This TCR beta chain was retrieved from a study of blood T cell repertoires in COVID-19. Germline CDR1 is SGHNT and CDR2 is YENEEA. The CDR3 length is 12 residues. V was pared by 5 bases and J by 0 bases, with 3 bases between. Assay: immunoSEQ multiplex PCR; the TCRdb copy retains only in-frame clones and omits some. The repertoire holds over 85,000 clones, with 88% as singletons. The chain is built from TRBV11-3 and TRBJ2-3, with D unclear. Sample: peripheral blood. This receptor was identified in a woman of 80 years or more with active COVID-19. CDR3 bases: TGTGCCAGCAGCCTTAGCACAGATACGCAGTATTTT. Protein: CASSLSTDTQYF. The entire variable domain, with the rest obtained from reference TRBV11-3 and TRBJ2-3, is as follows: EAGVVQSPRYKIIEKKQPVAFWCNPISGHNTLYWYLQNLGQGPELLIRYENEEAVDDSQLPKDRFSAERLKGVDSTLKIQPAELGDSAVYLCASSLSTDTQYFGPGTRLTVL.